This TCR beta chain was identified in a study of T cells in Graves' hyperthyroidism and ophthalmopathy. Amplification targeted TCR beta CDR3 regions from RNA transcripts. First-round RT-PCR targeting the TCR CDR3 was performed with the HTBI primer set. TCRdb itself ran the multiplex PCR reads through MiXCR, one entry per CDR3 protein. The top ten clones hold roughly 49% of a sample with 350,000 or so distinct CDR3 sequences, roughly 18% of them seen once. The sample taken for sequencing was blood. The clonotype comes from a woman aged 45-65 years with Graves' hyperthyroidism.

CDR3 region: CASSPYRSSYEQYF. For the CDR3, the DNA is TGTGCCAGCAGCCCCTACCGCAGCTCCTACGAGCAGTACTTC. The rearrangement links TRBV5-5 to TRBJ2-7; no clear D gene. The CDR3 length is 14 residues. The ends were cut back, 4 bases at V and 0 bases at J, with 11 bases in the middle. In germline, CDR1 is SGHKS, CDR2 YYEKEE (reference sequence).